The 27 T cell receptor beta chains reported below all come from one sample, sequenced in a study of identical twins. TCRdb processed the 5' RACE reads anew with MiXCR; each CDR3 protein has one entry. The sample lists more than 1.5 million distinct CDR3 sequences, more than 30% occurring once. Sequenced material: cord blood. The origin of the receptors is a newborn girl in good health.

This clonotype was found a few times. The chain recombines TRBV15 with TRBJ1-4; TRBD1 is a possible D gene (5 bases). Trimming removed 4 bases at V and 7 bases at J, with 13 bases between. The CDR3 is 14 residues long. Germline V gene data show CDR1 as LNHNV and CDR2 as YYDKDF (reference sequence). CDR3 sequence (DNA): TGTGCCACCAGCAAGGGACGGTACGGTGAAAAACTGTTTTTT. It codes for CATSKGRYGEKLFF.

In nucleotides, the CDR3 is TGCAGTGCCTCAAGACAGGGGCCTAATAATTCACCCCTCCACTTT. Its protein is CSASRQGPNNSPLHF. The V and J genes are TRBV20-1 and TRBJ1-6, with 8 bases fitting TRBD1. The V gene end was trimmed by 6 bases and the J gene end by 5 bases; junction bases not matched to a gene: 9. Germline V CDR1 and CDR2: DFQATT, SNEGSKA (reference sequence). This CDR3 region has 15 residues.

V is TRBV2 and J is TRBJ1-1; 10 bases line up with TRBD1. The CDR3 is 15 residues long. The ends lost 5 bases at V and 5 bases at J; junction bases unmatched: 8. Germline-derived CDR1 and CDR2 are SNHLY and FYNNEI. CDR3 bases: TGTGCCAGCAGTCCCGGGACAGGGGAAAATACTGAAGCTTTCTTT. It encodes CASSPGTGENTEAFF. The full variable domain, in which reference TRBV2 and TRBJ1-1 provide the parts outside the CDR3, is EPEVTQTPSHQVTQMGQEVILRCVPISNHLYFYWYRQILGQKVEFLVSFYNNEISEKSEIFDDQFSVERPDGSNFTLKIRSTKLEDSAMYFCASSPGTGENTEAFFGQGTRLTVV.

This sequence joins TRBV29-1 and TRBJ2-1; D is perhaps TRBD1 (6 bases). CDR1 is SQVTM, CDR2 ANQGSEA, per germline. V lost 3 bases and J 6 bases, leaving 15 bases between the germline ends. The CDR3 covers 14 residues. CDR3 region: CSVDQGPLFNEQFF. The CDR3 bases are TGCAGCGTTGACCAGGGGCCTTTGTTCAATGAGCAGTTCTTC.

The chain employs TRBV2 and TRBJ2-7, with a possible D match to TRBD2 (6 bases). V lost 8 bases to trimming and J lost 0 bases, with 14 bases between them. This CDR3 comprises 14 residues. The V gene's germline CDR1 is SNHLY and CDR2 FYNNEI. CDR3 loop: CASGRGRSSYEQYF. CDR3 DNA: TGTGCCAGCGGGCGGGGCCGCAGCTCCTACGAGCAGTACTTC.

This clonotype was counted at least ten times. The rearrangement uses TRBV29-1 and TRBJ2-5; the match to TRBD1 covers 8 bases. The ends lost 8 bases at V and 11 bases at J; junction bases unmatched: 13. Germline V CDR1 and CDR2: SQVTM, ANQGSEA. The CDR3 is made up of 12 amino acids. This CDR3 is CSPGQGIWEQYF. The CDR3 DNA reads as TGCAGCCCCGGACAGGGAATATGGGAGCAGTACTTC.

The V gene is TRBV7-9, the J gene TRBJ2-3, with 7 bases aligning to TRBD1. This CDR3 contains 14 residues. Germline V gene lookup returns CDR1 SEHNR and CDR2 FQNEAQ (reference sequence). V lost 5 bases to trimming and J lost 4 bases; unmatched junction nucleotides: 6. For the CDR3, the DNA is TGTGCCAGCAGCACCACAGGGGAATCAGATACGCAGTATTTT. Translation: CASSTTGESDTQYF.

The chain couples TRBV15 to TRBJ2-1; a weak D match, TRBD1 (6 bases). This CDR3 comprises 15 residues. Looked up from germline, CDR1 is LNHNV and CDR2 is YYDKDF (reference sequence). With 3 bases removed from V and 8 bases from J, the gap between germline ends came to 17 bases. CDR3 loop: CATSSDRRGYDEQFF. In nucleotides, the CDR3 is TGTGCCACCAGCAGCGACAGGAGAGGGTACGATGAGCAGTTCTTC.

The chain employs TRBV20-1 and TRBJ2-7; no reliable D call. Germline V gene data show CDR1 as DFQATT and CDR2 as SNEGSKA (reference sequence). The CDR3 loop spans 13 amino acids. Trimming cost V 3 bases and J 3 bases, with 12 bases left between them. The CDR3 nucleotides read TGCAGTGCTAGTTCTGGTAATGGCTACGAGCAGTACTTC. It codes for CSASSGNGYEQYF.

V gene TRBV28 combines with J gene TRBJ1-2; D is uncertain. This CDR3 is built from 14 residues. With 5 bases removed from V and 0 bases from J, the gap between germline ends came to 10 bases. Germline CDR1 is MDHEN and CDR2 is SYDVKM. CDR3 in amino acids: CASSVRSANYGYTF. CDR3 DNA sequence: TGTGCCAGCAGTGTCAGGTCGGCTAACTATGGCTACACCTTC.

V gene TRBV7-9 combines with J gene TRBJ2-1; 13 nucleotides match TRBD2. The CDR3 sequence is 16 residues long. Germline CDR1 reads SEHNR; CDR2 reads FQNEAQ (reference sequence). V was pared by 4 bases and J by 6 bases, with 6 bases of the junction left unmatched. The CDR3 DNA reads TGTGCCAGCAGCTCTCCGACTAGCGGGAGGATCAATGAGCAGTTCTTC. Translating it yields CASSSPTSGRINEQFF.

This clonotype turned up a few times. The chain has TRBV10-3 and TRBJ2-1; 12 bases align to TRBD2. Germline CDR1 reads ENHRY; CDR2 reads SYGVKD. Unmatched junction bases numbered 6, after V lost 7 bases and J lost 5 bases. CDR3 length: 15 amino acids. The CDR3 protein is CAIKLRLAGDNEQFF. In nucleotides, the CDR3 is TGTGCCATCAAACTGAGACTAGCGGGAGACAATGAGCAGTTCTTC.

V gene TRBV4-2 combines with J gene TRBJ1-3; possible D gene TRBD1, 5 bases. The germline CDR1 and CDR2 sequences are LGHNA and YNFKEQ. The V end was cut by 1 base, the J end by 8 bases, with 12 bases between. The CDR3 has 14 amino acids. CDR3 amino acids: CASSQAAPGDTIYF. CDR3 in DNA: TGTGCCAGCAGCCAAGCGGCTCCGGGGGACACCATATATTTT.

This clonotype was seen more than once but under ten times. J is TRBJ1-6 and V is TRBV7-2, with D unclear. Looked up from germline, CDR1 is SGHTA and CDR2 is FQGNSA. The germline V and J ends were trimmed by 1 base and 0 bases, with 16 bases remaining between them. This CDR3 region has 19 residues. The CDR3 loop is CASSLVQVEGSSYNSPLHF. In DNA form, the CDR3 reads TGTGCCAGCAGCTTAGTTCAGGTGGAGGGTTCCTCCTATAATTCACCCCTCCACTTT.

The V and J genes are TRBV18 and TRBJ1-6; D not certain. Germline CDR1 KGHSH, CDR2 LQKENI. The CDR3 contains 16 residues. Trimming shortened V by 2 bases and J by 3 bases, and 11 bases separated the two germline ends. The CDR3 here is CASSPVWQDYNSPLHF. The CDR3 coding sequence is TGTGCCAGCTCACCAGTTTGGCAGGACTATAATTCACCCCTCCACTTT.

This clonotype was observed a handful of times. CDR3 DNA: TGTGCCATCAAGGGGAGAACTGTGGACACTGAAGCTTTCTTT. Amino acids: CAIKGRTVDTEAFF. This chain uses TRBV10-3 with TRBJ1-1, with D tentatively TRBD1 (5 bases). Germline CDR1 is ENHRY and CDR2 is SYGVKD. This CDR3 region has 14 residues. V shed 7 bases and J shed 3 bases, with 15 bases lying between them.

This clonotype was detected many times. The chain recombines TRBV28 with TRBJ1-2; D gene unclear. CDR3 length: 11 residues. Germline values: CDR1 MDHEN, CDR2 SYDVKM. Between the trimmed V and J ends, which lost 1 base and 8 bases, there was a span of 5 bases. The CDR3 nucleotides are TGTGCCAGCAGTTTATACCGGGGCTACACCTTC. Protein product: CASSLYRGYTF.

The V gene is TRBV5-6, the J gene TRBJ1-6; tentative D call: TRBD1 (5 bases). Germline V gives CDR1 SGHDT, CDR2 YYEEEE. This CDR3 is built from 15 residues. Trimming took 4 bases from V and 7 from J, leaving 15 bases between them. The CDR3 DNA sequence: TGTGCCAGCAGCCAGACCGGGACGGGAAATTCACCCCTCCACTTT. This sequence encodes CASSQTGTGNSPLHF. Using reference TRBV5-6 and TRBJ1-6 for the parts outside the CDR3, the full variable domain is DAGVTQSPTHLIKTRGQQVTLRCSPKSGHDTVSWYQQALGQGPQFIFQYYEEEERQRGNFPDRFSGHQFPNYSSELNVNALLLGDSALYLCASSQTGTGNSPLHFGNGTRLTVT.

The chain recombines TRBV20-1 with TRBJ2-1, with 7 bases aligning to TRBD1. There are 15 residues in the CDR3. Trimming took 5 bases from V and 0 from J; bases not matched to a gene: 7. Germline CDR1 and CDR2: DFQATT and SNEGSKA (reference sequence). The CDR3 region has the DNA TGCAGTGCTGGTGAGACAGGGTACTCCTACAATGAGCAGTTCTTC. Protein: CSAGETGYSYNEQFF.

CDR3 amino acids: CASSPEGGRGKAFF. CDR3 in DNA: TGTGCCAGCAGCCCGGAGGGCGGTAGAGGAAAAGCTTTCTTT. The genes are TRBV4-2 and TRBJ1-1; D is uncertain. V lost 4 bases, J lost 9 bases, and 18 bases lay in between. Per germline, CDR1 LGHNA and CDR2 YNFKEQ. CDR3 length: 14 residues.

In this sample, this clonotype turned up once. This chain links TRBV5-1 with TRBJ1-1, with 7 bases lining up with TRBD1. V shed 1 base, J shed 1 base, and the junction held 7 bases outside the gene matches. Germline CDR1 is SGHRS and CDR2 is YFSETQ. The CDR3 is made up of 16 amino acids. The CDR3 is CASSLWGKGANTEAFF. The CDR3 nucleotides read TGCGCCAGCAGCTTGTGGGGGAAGGGGGCGAACACTGAAGCTTTCTTT.

The chain recombines TRBV6-2 or TRBV6-3 with TRBJ1-4; D is unclear. The germline gives CDR1 MNHEY, CDR2 SVGEGT. The CDR3 spans 11 residues. V was cut by 6 bases and J by 10 bases, with 9 bases left in between. The chain's CDR3 is CASSPSGKLFF. In nucleotides, the CDR3 is TGTGCCAGCAGCCCGTCCGGAAAACTGTTTTTT.

This clonotype was seen at least ten times. The genes are TRBV5-1 and TRBJ2-3; 11 nucleotides agree with TRBD2. This CDR3 region has 15 residues. The germline CDR1 and CDR2 sequences are SGHRS and YFSETQ. The V and J ends lost 1 base and 5 bases, in that order; junction bases with no gene match: 3. The CDR3 DNA follows: TGCGCCAGCAGCTTGACGCTAGCGGGGGGAGATACGCAGTATTTT. Its translation is CASSLTLAGGDTQYF.

Comments on this clonotype: A much bigger clone sits one base away, suggesting this may be a read error. J is TRBJ1-5 and V is TRBV7-9, with a tentative D call TRBD1 (6 bases). V lost 5 bases and J 7 bases, leaving 12 bases between the germline ends. Germline CDR1 SEHNR, CDR2 FQNEAQ (reference sequence). CDR3 length equals 13 residues. The CDR3 loop is CASSRDNKQPQHF. For the CDR3, the DNA is TGTGCCAGCAGCCGGGACAACAAACAGCCCCAGCATTTT. The variable domain in full, completed from reference TRBV7-9 and TRBJ1-5, reads DTGVSQNPRHKITKRGQNVTFRCDPISEHNRLYWYRQTLGQGPEFLTYFQNEAQLEKSRLLSDRFSAERPKGSFSTLEIQRTEQGDSAMYLCASSRDNKQPQHFGDGTRLSIL.

This chain connects TRBV10-3 to TRBJ2-5, with 8 bases identical to TRBD1. J gave up 1 base and V 6 bases, and 4 bases lay outside the gene matches. The CDR3 consists of 14 residues. Looked up from germline, CDR1 is ENHRY and CDR2 is SYGVKD. Written as DNA, the CDR3 is TGTGCCATCAGGGAACAGGGGGTCCAAGAGACCCAGTACTTC. Residues: CAIREQGVQETQYF.

The count of this clonotype is one. This chain links TRBV6-1 with TRBJ2-7; 8 nucleotides line up with TRBD2. J lost 0 bases, V lost 6 bases, and 7 bases had no gene match. Germline V CDR1 and CDR2: MNHNS, SASEGT. The CDR3 is 15 residues long. The CDR3 region has the DNA TGTGCCAGCAGGGAGACTAGCGCTAGCTCCTACGAGCAGTACTTC. The encoded protein is CASRETSASSYEQYF.

This chain connects TRBV5-1 to TRBJ2-7, with TRBD1 as a possible D gene (6 bases). Germline lookup yields CDR1 SGHRS and CDR2 YFSETQ. The CDR3 spans 14 residues. With 4 bases removed from V and 1 base from J, the gap between germline ends came to 12 bases. For the CDR3, the DNA is TGCGCCAGCAGCCGATTCACAGGGTCCTACGAGCAGTACTTC. It is translated as CASSRFTGSYEQYF.